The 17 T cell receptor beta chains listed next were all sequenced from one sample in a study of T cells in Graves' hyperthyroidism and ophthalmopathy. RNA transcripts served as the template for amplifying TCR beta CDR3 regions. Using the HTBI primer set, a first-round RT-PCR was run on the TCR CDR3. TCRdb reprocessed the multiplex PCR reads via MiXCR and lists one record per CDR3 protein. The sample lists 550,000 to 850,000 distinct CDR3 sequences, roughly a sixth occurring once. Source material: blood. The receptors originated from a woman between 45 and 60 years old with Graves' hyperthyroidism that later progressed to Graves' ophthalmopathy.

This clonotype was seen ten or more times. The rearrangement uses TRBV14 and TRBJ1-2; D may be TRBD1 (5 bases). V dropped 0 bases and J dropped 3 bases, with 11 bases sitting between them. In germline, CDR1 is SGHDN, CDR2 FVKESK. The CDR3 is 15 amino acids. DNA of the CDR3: TGTGCCAGCAGCCAAGAGTTGGGACCCCACTATGGCTACACCTTC. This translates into CASSQELGPHYGYTF.

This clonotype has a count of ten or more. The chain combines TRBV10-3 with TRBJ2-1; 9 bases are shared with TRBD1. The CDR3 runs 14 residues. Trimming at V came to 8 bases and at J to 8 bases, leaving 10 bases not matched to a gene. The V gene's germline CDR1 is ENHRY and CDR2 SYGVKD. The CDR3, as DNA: TGTGCCATCGGTGGGACAGGGTTTCAGGATGAGCAGTTCTTC. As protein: CAIGGTGFQDEQFF.

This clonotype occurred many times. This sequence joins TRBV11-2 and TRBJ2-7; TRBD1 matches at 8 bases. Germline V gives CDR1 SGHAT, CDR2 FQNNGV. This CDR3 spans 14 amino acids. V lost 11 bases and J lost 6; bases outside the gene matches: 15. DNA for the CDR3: TGTGCCGTCAGGACCGGGACAGGAAACCCCGAGCAGTACTTC. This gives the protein CAVRTGTGNPEQYF.

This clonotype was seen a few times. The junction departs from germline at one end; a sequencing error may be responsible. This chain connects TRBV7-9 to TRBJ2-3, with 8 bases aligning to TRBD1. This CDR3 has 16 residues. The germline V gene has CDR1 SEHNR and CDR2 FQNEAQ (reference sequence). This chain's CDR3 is CASSPDVGQGADPQYF. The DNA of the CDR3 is TGTGCCAGCAGCCCAGACGTAGGTCAGGGGGCAGATCCGCAGTATTTT. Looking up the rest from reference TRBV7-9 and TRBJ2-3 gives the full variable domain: DTGVSQNPRHKITKRGQNVTFRCDPISEHNRLYWYRQTLGQGPEFLTYFQNEAQLEKSRLLSDRFSAERPKGSFSTLEIQRTEQGDSAMYLCASSPDVGQGADPQYFGPGTRLTVL.

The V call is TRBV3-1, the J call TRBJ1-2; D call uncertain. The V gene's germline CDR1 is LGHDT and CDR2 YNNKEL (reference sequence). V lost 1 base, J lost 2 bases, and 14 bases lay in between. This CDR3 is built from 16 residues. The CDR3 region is CASSQAPGVVNYGYTF. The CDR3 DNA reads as TGTGCCAGCAGCCAAGCGCCAGGTGTGGTGAACTATGGCTACACCTTC.

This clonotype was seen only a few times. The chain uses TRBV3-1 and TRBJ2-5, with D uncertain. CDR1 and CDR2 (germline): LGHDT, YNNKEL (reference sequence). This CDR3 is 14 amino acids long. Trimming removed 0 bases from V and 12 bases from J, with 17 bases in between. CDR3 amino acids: CASSQDYTAPFEYF. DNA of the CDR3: TGTGCCAGCAGCCAAGATTATACAGCCCCTTTCGAGTACTTC.

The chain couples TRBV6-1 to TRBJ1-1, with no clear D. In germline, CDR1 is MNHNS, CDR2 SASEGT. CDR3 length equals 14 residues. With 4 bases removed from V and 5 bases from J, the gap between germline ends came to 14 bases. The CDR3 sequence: CASSARTGITEAFF. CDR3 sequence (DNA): TGTGCCAGCAGTGCGCGGACGGGGATTACTGAAGCTTTCTTT.

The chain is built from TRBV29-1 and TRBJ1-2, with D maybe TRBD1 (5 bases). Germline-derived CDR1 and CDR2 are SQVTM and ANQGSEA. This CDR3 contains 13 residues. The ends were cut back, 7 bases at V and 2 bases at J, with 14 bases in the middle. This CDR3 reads CSATGAGNYGYTF. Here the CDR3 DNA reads TGCAGCGCTACCGGGGCAGGGAACTATGGCTACACCTTC.

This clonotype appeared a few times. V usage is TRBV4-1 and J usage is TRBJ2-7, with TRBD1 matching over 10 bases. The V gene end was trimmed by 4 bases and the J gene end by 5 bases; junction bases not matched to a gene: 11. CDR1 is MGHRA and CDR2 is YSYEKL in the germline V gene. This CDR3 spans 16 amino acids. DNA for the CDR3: TGCGCCAGCAGCCCTCTACCGGGACAGGGGAGGGACGAGCAGTACTTC. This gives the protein CASSPLPGQGRDEQYF.

CDR3 sequence: CAWSDSGGEDTQYF. CDR3 sequence (DNA): TGTGCCTGGAGTGATAGCGGGGGAGAAGATACGCAGTATTTT. V usage is TRBV30 and J usage is TRBJ2-3; 9 bases align to TRBD2. V dropped 1 base and J dropped 5; count of bases not matched to a gene: 4. The CDR3 is 14 residues long. Germline CDR1 and CDR2: GTSNPN and SVGIG (reference sequence).

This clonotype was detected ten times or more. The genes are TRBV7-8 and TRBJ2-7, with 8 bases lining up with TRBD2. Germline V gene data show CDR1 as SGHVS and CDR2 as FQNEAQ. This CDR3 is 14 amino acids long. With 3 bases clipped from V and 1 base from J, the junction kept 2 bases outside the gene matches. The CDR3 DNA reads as TGTGCCAGCAGCTTGTTAGCGGGGTCCTACGAGCAGTACTTC. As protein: CASSLLAGSYEQYF.

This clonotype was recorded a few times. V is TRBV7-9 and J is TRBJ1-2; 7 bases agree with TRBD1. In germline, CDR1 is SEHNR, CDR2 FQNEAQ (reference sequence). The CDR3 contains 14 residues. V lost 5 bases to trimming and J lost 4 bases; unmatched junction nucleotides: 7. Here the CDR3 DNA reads TGTGCCAGCAGCACTACCGGGACAGCCTATGGCTACACCTTC. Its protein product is CASSTTGTAYGYTF.

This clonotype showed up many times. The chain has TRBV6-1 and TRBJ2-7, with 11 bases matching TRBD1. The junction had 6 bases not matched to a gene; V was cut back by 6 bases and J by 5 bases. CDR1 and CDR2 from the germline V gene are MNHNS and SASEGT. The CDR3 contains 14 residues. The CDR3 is CASRSGQGVHEQYF. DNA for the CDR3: TGTGCCAGCAGATCGGGACAGGGGGTCCACGAGCAGTACTTC.

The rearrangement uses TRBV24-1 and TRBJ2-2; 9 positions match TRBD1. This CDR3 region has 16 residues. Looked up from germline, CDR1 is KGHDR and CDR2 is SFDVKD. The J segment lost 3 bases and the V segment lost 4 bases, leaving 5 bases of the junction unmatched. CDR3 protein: CATSDPDRGHTGELFF. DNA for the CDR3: TGTGCCACCAGTGACCCGGACAGGGGACACACCGGGGAGCTGTTTTTT.

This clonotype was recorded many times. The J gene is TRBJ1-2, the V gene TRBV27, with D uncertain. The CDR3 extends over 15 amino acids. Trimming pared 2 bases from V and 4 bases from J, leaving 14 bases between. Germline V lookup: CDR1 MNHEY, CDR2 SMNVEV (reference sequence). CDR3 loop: CASSLGVVLAYGYTF. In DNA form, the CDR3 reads TGTGCCAGCAGTTTAGGGGTTGTTTTGGCCTATGGCTACACCTTC.

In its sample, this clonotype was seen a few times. This CDR3 reads CASSLDLLPFF. CDR3 nucleotide sequence: TGTGCCAGCAGCTTAGACCTACTCCCGTTCTTC. The chain uses TRBV7-9 and TRBJ2-1; no reliable D call. Trimming shortened V by 1 base and J by 15 bases, and 10 bases separated the two germline ends. In germline, CDR1 is SEHNR, CDR2 FQNEAQ (reference sequence). The CDR3 has 11 residues.

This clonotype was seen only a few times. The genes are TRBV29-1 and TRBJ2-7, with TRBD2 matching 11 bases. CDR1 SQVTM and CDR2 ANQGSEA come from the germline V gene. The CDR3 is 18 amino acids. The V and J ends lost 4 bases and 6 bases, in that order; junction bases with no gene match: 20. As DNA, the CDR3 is TGCAGCGTTGGTCTCTCTCTAGCGGGGGGCCTCCTTGACACCGAGCAGTACTTC. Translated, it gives CSVGLSLAGGLLDTEQYF.